These 5 T cell receptor beta chains were sequenced from one sample in a study of CD8 T cells in Susac syndrome. With random hexamers, reverse transcription was performed on roughly 0.5 to 1 ug of RNA. TCRdb reprocessed the immunoSEQ multiplex PCR reads via MiXCR and lists one record per CDR3 protein. The sample yields approximately 140,000 distinct CDR3 sequences, around 94% seen once. The source material was CD8+ T cells from PBMCs. The receptors come from a human donor in good health.

The chain couples TRBV12-3 or TRBV12-4 to TRBJ2-5; D possibly corresponds to TRBD2 (6 bases). This CDR3 has 14 residues. The ends were cut back, 7 bases at V and 4 bases at J, with 16 bases in the middle. The CDR3, as DNA: TGTGCCAGCACTCGAATGGGGACTGGAGAGACCCAGTACTTC. Translated: CASTRMGTGETQYF.

The rearrangement joins TRBV30 to TRBJ1-1; D gene unclear. CDR3 length: 11 residues. CDR1 GTSNPN and CDR2 SVGIG come from the germline V gene (reference sequence). The V end lost 5 bases, the J end lost 6 bases, and 10 bases lay between the germline ends. The CDR3 here is CAWRRGPEAFF. CDR3 nucleotide sequence: TGTGCCTGGCGAAGAGGCCCTGAAGCTTTCTTT.

The rearrangement links TRBV7-9 to TRBJ2-1; perhaps TRBD2 as D (6 bases). V lost 3 bases and J lost 4, with 10 bases in between. The CDR3 contains 14 residues. Germline values: CDR1 SEHNR, CDR2 FQNEAQ (reference sequence). CDR3 residues: CASSLLTSYNEQFF. For the CDR3, the DNA is TGTGCCAGCAGCTTGCTGACTAGTTACAATGAGCAGTTCTTC.

The gene calls are TRBV29-1 and TRBJ2-7, with D possibly being TRBD1 or TRBD2 (5 bases each). This CDR3 has 14 amino acids. Trimming pared 6 bases from V and 3 bases from J, leaving 18 bases between. CDR1 is SQVTM, CDR2 ANQGSEA, per germline. The CDR3 here is CSVQNGDENYEQYF. The DNA of the CDR3 is TGCAGCGTCCAAAACGGGGACGAGAACTACGAGCAGTACTTC.

This rearrangement joins TRBV27 to TRBJ2-1; 8 bases line up with TRBD1. CDR3 size: 15 residues. In germline, CDR1 is MNHEY, CDR2 SMNVEV (reference sequence). After removal of 5 bases from V and 3 bases from J, the junction contained 6 bases not matched to a gene. This CDR3 reads CASSPRTGHYNEQFF. CDR3 DNA: TGTGCCAGCAGTCCCCGGACAGGGCACTACAATGAGCAGTTCTTC.